This is a list of T cell receptor beta chains from one sample in a study of T cell changes during pregnancy in multiple sclerosis. Here immunoSEQ multiplex PCR was the method, and the copy in TCRdb shows in-frame clones only, minus some. The table records about 48,000 clones, roughly 92% of them present only once. The specimen was CD4+ T cells from peripheral blood mononuclear cells, collected in the second trimester of pregnancy. The receptors here all came from a female donor in good health, enrolled as a control in a pregnancy study. The CDR3 runs from the conserved cysteine through the conserved F or W. The order of the fields is J gene, clone size, D gene, V gene, CDR3 DNA, CDR3 protein. D genes are given only for firm matches. Rows may omit the clone size; those that give it use once, few, many or a size class.

j_call: TRBJ2-2
clone_size: .
d_call: .
v_call: TRBV2
cdr3_nt: TGTGCCAGCAGTATACAGGGTCCCGGGGAGCTGTTTTTT
cdr3_aa: CASSIQGPGELFF

j_call: TRBJ2-1
clone_size: .
d_call: .
v_call: TRBV28
cdr3_nt: TGTGCCAGCAGCCCCCTAGCGAGCTCCTACAATGAGCAGTTCTTC
cdr3_aa: CASSPLASSYNEQFF

j_call: TRBJ2-1
clone_size: .
d_call: .
v_call: TRBV14
cdr3_nt: TGTGCCAGCAGCCACCCCTACTCCTACAATGAGCAGTTCTTC
cdr3_aa: CASSHPYSYNEQFF

j_call: TRBJ1-1
clone_size: .
d_call: .
v_call: TRBV10-3
cdr3_nt: TGTGCCATCAGTGATATCGGGGGGAGTAACACTGAAGCTTTCTTT
cdr3_aa: CAISDIGGSNTEAFF

j_call: TRBJ1-2
clone_size: .
d_call: .
v_call: TRBV28
cdr3_nt: TGTGCCAGCAGTAGCGCAGGGAGGGGAGATGGCTACACCTTC
cdr3_aa: CASSSAGRGDGYTF

j_call: TRBJ1-2
clone_size: medium-sized
d_call: TRBD1
v_call: TRBV18
cdr3_nt: TGTGCCAGCTCACCTGGACAGGCCCAAAGTAACTATGGCTACACCTTC
cdr3_aa: CASSPGQAQSNYGYTF

j_call: TRBJ1-3
clone_size: .
d_call: .
v_call: TRBV7-9
cdr3_nt: TGTGCCAGCAGCCCCCCAGGGGCAAATGGAAACACCATATATTTT
cdr3_aa: CASSPPGANGNTIYF

j_call: TRBJ1-2
clone_size: once
d_call: .
v_call: TRBV6-6
cdr3_nt: TGTGCCAGCAGACACGGGGGGGATGATGGCTACACCTTC
cdr3_aa: CASRHGGDDGYTF

j_call: TRBJ2-3
clone_size: .
d_call: .
v_call: TRBV15
cdr3_nt: TGTGCCACCAGCAGTCTCAGGGCAGATACGCAGTATTTT
cdr3_aa: CATSSLRADTQYF

j_call: TRBJ1-5
clone_size: .
d_call: .
v_call: TRBV19
cdr3_nt: TGTGCCAGTAGCCTCCTAGATCAGCCCCAGCATTTT
cdr3_aa: CASSLLDQPQHF

j_call: TRBJ1-2
clone_size: .
d_call: .
v_call: TRBV4-1
cdr3_nt: TGCGCCAGCAGCCAAGAAGCTGTCGCCCCAACGTTCTATGGCTACACCTTC
cdr3_aa: CASSQEAVAPTFYGYTF

j_call: TRBJ2-7
clone_size: .
d_call: TRBD2
v_call: TRBV15
cdr3_nt: TGTGCCACCAGTCCCCGAATGGGGAGGGCCGTAGGCGAGCAGTACTTC
cdr3_aa: CATSPRMGRAVGEQYF

j_call: TRBJ1-2
clone_size: .
d_call: TRBD1
v_call: TRBV4-1
cdr3_nt: TGCGCCAGCAGCCCGCTGGGACAGGGGGATATAGGCAACTATGGCTACACCTTC
cdr3_aa: CASSPLGQGDIGNYGYTF

j_call: TRBJ2-2
clone_size: .
d_call: TRBD2
v_call: TRBV19
cdr3_nt: TGTGCCAGTAGTATTGCCAGACTAGCGACCGGGGAGCTGTTTTTT
cdr3_aa: CASSIARLATGELFF

j_call: TRBJ2-7
clone_size: .
d_call: TRBD2
v_call: TRBV15
cdr3_nt: TGTGCCACCAGCAGTGCTAGCGGACCCTACGAGCAGTACTTC
cdr3_aa: CATSSASGPYEQYF

j_call: TRBJ2-1
clone_size: .
d_call: TRBD1
v_call: TRBV6-5
cdr3_nt: TGTGCCAGCAGCCCACCGGGACAGAGGTACAATGAGCAGTTCTTC
cdr3_aa: CASSPPGQRYNEQFF

j_call: TRBJ2-3
clone_size: .
d_call: TRBD2
v_call: TRBV18
cdr3_nt: TGTGCCAGCTCACCAGGCGGGAGTGTAGATACGCAGTATTTT
cdr3_aa: CASSPGGSVDTQYF

j_call: TRBJ2-1
clone_size: .
d_call: TRBD2
v_call: TRBV2
cdr3_nt: TGTGCCAGCAGTGTACTAGCGGGGTACAATGAGCAGTTCTTC
cdr3_aa: CASSVLAGYNEQFF

j_call: TRBJ2-1
clone_size: .
d_call: TRBD2
v_call: TRBV5-5
cdr3_nt: TGTGCCAGCTTAAGACTAGCGGGAGTTGATGAGCAGTTCTTC
cdr3_aa: CASLRLAGVDEQFF

j_call: TRBJ2-2
clone_size: .
d_call: TRBD2
v_call: TRBV9
cdr3_nt: TGTGCCAGCAGCGTAGCACCTAGCGGGAACACCGGGGAGCTGTTTTTT
cdr3_aa: CASSVAPSGNTGELFF

j_call: TRBJ2-2
clone_size: .
d_call: TRBD1
v_call: TRBV5-1
cdr3_nt: TGCGCCAGCAGCTCTCCGGGACAGGGGGGTGTCGGGGAGCTGTTTTTT
cdr3_aa: CASSSPGQGGVGELFF

j_call: TRBJ2-7
clone_size: .
d_call: .
v_call: TRBV28
cdr3_nt: TGTGCCAGCAGTGGAGGGGCCCCTCGAGAGCAGTACTTC
cdr3_aa: CASSGGAPREQYF

j_call: TRBJ1-6
clone_size: .
d_call: .
v_call: TRBV5-8
cdr3_nt: TGTGCCAGCAGCTTGGGGGCAGGGGATAATTCACCCCTCCACTTT
cdr3_aa: CASSLGAGDNSPLHF

j_call: TRBJ2-5
clone_size: .
d_call: TRBD2
v_call: TRBV10-3
cdr3_nt: TGTGCCACCGAACCCCAACTAGCGGGGGGCCAAGAGACCCAGTACTTC
cdr3_aa: CATEPQLAGGQETQYF

j_call: TRBJ2-2
clone_size: .
d_call: .
v_call: TRBV21-1
cdr3_nt: TGTGCCAGCAGCCCGAGACACAGCGGGGAGCTGTTTTTT
cdr3_aa: CASSPRHSGELFF

j_call: TRBJ1-5
clone_size: .
d_call: TRBD1
v_call: TRBV30
cdr3_nt: TGTGCCTGGGCCCGGGACAGGGGACAGCCCCAGCATTTT
cdr3_aa: CAWARDRGQPQHF

j_call: TRBJ1-5
clone_size: few
d_call: .
v_call: TRBV18
cdr3_nt: TGTGCCAGCTCCGGGGGGGGGAATCAGCCCCAGCATTTT
cdr3_aa: CASSGGGNQPQHF

j_call: TRBJ1-1
clone_size: once
d_call: .
v_call: TRBV19
cdr3_nt: TGTGCCAGTAGGTCGGGTTGGGCAGGGCAGAACACTGAAGCTTTCTTT
cdr3_aa: CASRSGWAGQNTEAFF

j_call: TRBJ1-4
clone_size: .
d_call: TRBD1
v_call: TRBV7-8
cdr3_nt: TGTGCCAGCAGCGCCCGGACAGGGTTCGATGAAAAACTGTTTTTT
cdr3_aa: CASSARTGFDEKLFF

j_call: TRBJ2-3
clone_size: .
d_call: TRBD1
v_call: TRBV6-1
cdr3_nt: TGTGCCAGCAGTGCGGGGTCGGGGACAGGGGGCACAGATACGCAGTATTTT
cdr3_aa: CASSAGSGTGGTDTQYF

j_call: TRBJ2-7
clone_size: .
d_call: .
v_call: TRBV6-6
cdr3_nt: TGTGCCAGCAGTTACTATAGGAGTCCCTACGAGCAGTACTTC
cdr3_aa: CASSYYRSPYEQYF

j_call: TRBJ2-2
clone_size: .
d_call: TRBD2
v_call: TRBV2
cdr3_nt: TGTGCCAGCGCCCCTAGCGGGAAGCCGAACACCGGGGAGCTGTTTTTT
cdr3_aa: CASAPSGKPNTGELFF

j_call: TRBJ2-1
clone_size: .
d_call: .
v_call: TRBV2
cdr3_nt: TGTGCCAGCAAGGTGGGAGGTTACAATGAGCAGTTCTTC
cdr3_aa: CASKVGGYNEQFF

j_call: TRBJ2-7
clone_size: .
d_call: .
v_call: TRBV7-3
cdr3_nt: TGTGCCAGCAGCTCCCTACCCGGGTACGAGCAGTACTTC
cdr3_aa: CASSSLPGYEQYF

j_call: TRBJ2-5
clone_size: .
d_call: TRBD2
v_call: TRBV27
cdr3_nt: TGTGCCAGCAGTTTCGCGGGAGTGAAAGAGACCCAGTACTTC
cdr3_aa: CASSFAGVKETQYF

j_call: TRBJ1-1
clone_size: .
d_call: TRBD1
v_call: TRBV10-3
cdr3_nt: TGTGCCATCAGTGGGGGACAGGGAGCTTTCTTT
cdr3_aa: CAISGGQGAFF

j_call: TRBJ2-1
clone_size: .
d_call: TRBD2
v_call: TRBV5-1
cdr3_nt: TGCGCCAGCAGCTTTAGCGGGAGGATGACCTACAATGAGCAGTTCTTC
cdr3_aa: CASSFSGRMTYNEQFF

j_call: TRBJ1-1
clone_size: .
d_call: .
v_call: TRBV28
cdr3_nt: TGTGCCAGCAGTTTACATCGTCGCGATGAAGCTTTCTTT
cdr3_aa: CASSLHRRDEAFF

j_call: TRBJ2-6
clone_size: .
d_call: .
v_call: TRBV11-2
cdr3_nt: TGTGCCAGCAGCCCCATCTCTGGGGCCAACGTCCTGACTTTC
cdr3_aa: CASSPISGANVLTF

j_call: TRBJ2-7
clone_size: .
d_call: TRBD2
v_call: TRBV2
cdr3_nt: TGTGCCAGCAGTGACCGCGGGGGGCCCTACGAGCAGTACTTC
cdr3_aa: CASSDRGGPYEQYF

j_call: TRBJ2-7
clone_size: .
d_call: .
v_call: TRBV6-5
cdr3_nt: TGTGCCAGCAGCAGGGCTGGTGTTTTACACGAGCAGTACTTC
cdr3_aa: CASSRAGVLHEQYF

j_call: TRBJ2-7
clone_size: .
d_call: .
v_call: TRBV7-2
cdr3_nt: TGTGCCAGCAGCGCGACAGCTTTCACCTACGAGCAGTACTTC
cdr3_aa: CASSATAFTYEQYF

j_call: TRBJ2-2
clone_size: .
d_call: .
v_call: TRBV7-9
cdr3_nt: TGTGCCAGCACACCCGCCGATCAGACATTCGGGGACACCGGGGAGCTGTTTTTT
cdr3_aa: CASTPADQTFGDTGELFF

j_call: TRBJ2-5
clone_size: .
d_call: TRBD2
v_call: TRBV5-4
cdr3_nt: TGTGCCAGCAGATCGACTAGCGGGTCTCAAGAGACCCAGTACTTC
cdr3_aa: CASRSTSGSQETQYF

j_call: TRBJ2-7
clone_size: .
d_call: TRBD1
v_call: TRBV4-1
cdr3_nt: TGCGCCAGCAGCCAAGGTAGGCTACGGGACAGACTTTACGAGCAGTACTTC
cdr3_aa: CASSQGRLRDRLYEQYF

j_call: TRBJ2-1
clone_size: .
d_call: TRBD2
v_call: TRBV6-5
cdr3_nt: TGTGCCAGCAGGCTACTAGCGGGAGGGCTGAATGAGCAGTTCTTC
cdr3_aa: CASRLLAGGLNEQFF

j_call: TRBJ2-3
clone_size: .
d_call: TRBD2
v_call: TRBV4-3
cdr3_nt: TGCGCCAGCAGCCTCCGGGGAGCGGGAGGGTCAGATACGCAGTATTTT
cdr3_aa: CASSLRGAGGSDTQYF

j_call: TRBJ2-7
clone_size: .
d_call: .
v_call: TRBV30
cdr3_nt: TGTGCCTGGAGAAGTGGGGGCCCCTACGAGCAGTACTTC
cdr3_aa: CAWRSGGPYEQYF

j_call: TRBJ2-4
clone_size: once
d_call: .
v_call: TRBV28
cdr3_nt: TGTGCCAGCACCGAAGCGGGTGTTAACATTCAGTACTTC
cdr3_aa: CASTEAGVNIQYF

j_call: TRBJ2-7
clone_size: .
d_call: TRBD2
v_call: TRBV9
cdr3_nt: TGTGCCAGCAGCCCGTCGCGGGGGTGGGGCGAGCAGTACTTC
cdr3_aa: CASSPSRGWGEQYF